Following are 4 T cell receptor beta chains from one sample sequenced in a study of cytomegalovirus exposure and HLA in healthy donors. PCR used 60 Vbeta primers and 13 Jbeta primers. The assay was immunoSEQ multiplex PCR, and TCRdb's table has in-frame clones only and misses some. This sample has some 110,000 clones, with 75% to 85% found just once. Sequenced material: PBMCs. The receptors were gathered from a man aged 25-45 years in good health and CMV-seronegative.

The chain carries TRBV6-1 and TRBJ2-7; TRBD2 aligns across 7 bases. This CDR3 comprises 15 residues. Germline-derived CDR1 and CDR2 are MNHNS and SASEGT. V shed 8 bases, J shed 2 bases, and the junction held 12 bases outside the gene matches. The CDR3: CASRVSLGGTYEQYF. CDR3 nucleotides: TGTGCCAGCCGAGTGAGTCTCGGGGGGACCTACGAGCAGTACTTC.

The gene calls are TRBV6-5 and TRBJ2-3; perhaps TRBD1 as D (5 bases). Germline-derived CDR1 and CDR2 are MNHEY and SVGAGI. Trimming shortened V by 4 bases and J by 0 bases, and 11 bases separated the two germline ends. This CDR3 comprises 15 residues. DNA for the CDR3: TGTGCCAGCAGTTCTGGACACACTAGCACAGATACGCAGTATTTT. Translating it yields CASSSGHTSTDTQYF.

This chain joins TRBV13 and TRBJ2-4; 10 bases fit TRBD2. The J segment lost 8 bases and the V segment lost 4 bases, leaving 11 bases of the junction unmatched. The CDR3 consists of 16 residues. CDR1 PRHDT and CDR2 FYEKMQ come from the germline V gene (reference sequence). The CDR3: CASSSYSSGGRDIQYF. The CDR3 DNA reads as TGTGCCAGCAGCTCCTACTCTAGCGGGGGTAGAGACATTCAGTACTTC.

The chain couples TRBV2 to TRBJ2-2; 11 bases align to TRBD2. The CDR3 has 17 amino acids. The ends lost 5 bases at V and 5 bases at J; junction bases unmatched: 10. The V gene's germline CDR1 is SNHLY and CDR2 FYNNEI. CDR3 sequence reads: CASSLASGGTDTGELFF. CDR3 sequence (DNA): TGTGCCAGCAGTTTGGCTAGCGGGGGGACGGATACCGGGGAGCTGTTTTTT.